The rows below give T cell receptor beta chains drawn from one sample of a study of T cell responses to AZD1222 COVID-19 vaccine. Some clones are missing from TCRdb's copy, which holds only in-frame ones; the method was immunoSEQ multiplex PCR. This table has about 160,000 clones, 85% to 90% appearing once. The starting material was peripheral blood, obtained on day 0 of AZD1222 vaccination. These receptor sequences come from an adult in good health. The CDR3 runs from the conserved cysteine through the conserved F or W. The order of the fields is V gene, CDR3 protein.

TRBV6-1	CASSEYGRSSYNSPLHF
TRBV5-1	CASSLDGLETQYF
TRBV10-3	CAISGGHDYNEQFF
TRBV12-3/TRBV12-4	CASSFWAAGGYTF
TRBV5-1	CASSLGAQGGNTIYF
TRBV2	CASSGPSGWGFF
TRBV6-5	CASSYVDTQYF
TRBV7-2	CASSLVEGYEQYF
TRBV4-2	CASSHDRAQDQYF
TRBV5-4	CASSPEGPSPWLFF
TRBV21-1	CASSKGAIYEQYF
TRBV16	CASSPGTFPYEQYF
TRBV19	CASRTGGGGTEAFF
TRBV4-3	CASSQGRSGGYNEQFF
TRBV24-1	CATSLRDYKYNEQFF
TRBV4-3	CASSQGDGYTDTQYF
TRBV5-1	CASSFETGGSYGYTF
TRBV10-3	CAASGTGSSYEQYF
TRBV4-1	CASSHQKGQGLPANEKLFF
TRBV11-2	CASSSGTSGALYEQYF
TRBV9	CASSDPMGPLDRVINEQFF
TRBV9	CASSVAPGEAGELFF
TRBV4-2	CASSQVSAGEYGYTF
TRBV6-4	CASSSTSGSDTQYF
TRBV9	CASSVVAEQWEQFF
TRBV7-7	CASSSPGLWSNQPQHF
TRBV6-5	CASSYSGVGSADTQYF
TRBV7-9	CASSLGDASNQPQHF
TRBV7-3	CASSRARVLGANVLTF